This TCR beta chain stems from a study of T-cell reconstitution after alpha-beta-depleted transplantation in children (dated by TCRdb to the mid-2010s). A note on the overall study: The study quantitatively tracked T-cell immune reconstitution after TCRalphabeta/CD19-depleted allogeneic hematopoietic cell transplantation in children using TCR repertoire profiling.

About this clonotype: Its antigen target is currently unknown. Base qualities are not provided; no much larger clone lies one nucleotide away.

CDR1 and CDR2 were assigned from the germline V gene (reference sequence) as LGHDT and YNNKEL. Deletion took 1 base off V and 5 bases off J, with a span of 14 bases between the germline ends. Reading from cysteine to phenylalanine, the CDR3 counts 15 amino acids. Kept here is only the CDR3 DNA, which spans 45 bases and is read in frame from base 1. The library relied on PCR. Sequencing took place on an Illumina HiSeq 2500. To normalize quantification of the TCRbeta repertoire, the TCR libraries were built with molecular barcoding that relied on unique molecular identifiers. Through fastp at Q25 and MiXCR, TCRdb rebuilt clones from the public reads, retaining in-frame beta chains. Entries are consolidated by CDR3 protein sequence, retaining the most common genes and DNA. The table for this sample lists more than 150,000 distinct CDR3 sequences; 13% to 15% of them were counted only once. Together, the top ten hold roughly an eighth of the sample.

The sequence was collected from a human donor who donated a stem cell graft to a child with acute lymphoblastic leukemia. The rearranged chain carries TRBV3-1 and TRBJ1-1; the D gene is unclear. The material was PBMCs from the stem cell graft donor, obtained from the stem cell graft. The nucleotides read TGTGCCAGCAGCCAAGCCCCCGCAGGTTGGACTGAAGCTTTCTTT. Translated, it reads CASSQAPAGWTEAFF.